This T cell receptor beta chain was captured in a study of vaccination effects on CD4 cells after COVID-19. Regarding the study as a whole: Late in the post-vaccination period, infection-induced and vaccine-induced clones underwent marked clonal contraction.

With respect to this clone: Its antigen is not identified.

The CDR3 has 14 residues. V dropped 5 bases and J dropped 0 bases, with 11 bases sitting between them. Per the germline V gene, CDR1 is SQVTM and CDR2 is ANQGSEA. Only in-frame clones appear in the TCRdb table, and some are missing; sequencing was by immunoSEQ multiplex PCR. The table has 50,000 to 70,000 clones, approximately 72% seen once. Subsequent to a culture period of around 10 days, CD4+ T cells were isolated. The person was diagnosed with PCR-confirmed SARS-CoV-2 infection between March and December 2020. It was on days 3 and 7 that half the medium was replaced with IL-2 medium. Material: CD4+ T cells from PBMCs cultured without peptide, obtained before COVID-19 vaccination. The gene calls are TRBV29-1 and TRBJ2-1, with D perhaps TRBD1 (5 bases). This clonotype was sampled from a human donor who had a prior SARS-CoV-2 infection. CDR3: CSVQGPRSYNEQFF. The CDR3 coding sequence is TGCAGCGTTCAGGGTCCCCGCTCCTACAATGAGCAGTTCTTC.